The T cell receptor (beta chain) under discussion was sequenced for a study of blood T cell repertoires in COVID-19 (dated by TCRdb to between 2020 and 2021). Notes on the research overall: Samples covering the acute and convalescent phases of COVID-19 were provided by collaborators in the United States, Italy and Spain. The dataset comprised deeply sampled blood TCRbeta repertoires from subjects exposed to, actively infected with, or recovered from COVID-19. The repertoires were made available in a free public database intended to serve as a resource for research on the immune response to SARS-CoV-2. Where available, HLA class I and class II types were obtained from metadata supplied by the sample provider rather than from assay-based typing. Samples were obtained from the ongoing ImmuneRACE study (first 160 participants) and from some 1,300 subjects provided by 6 global collaborators. The prospective study material was composed of cDNA or gDNA derived from T cells, B-cell-depleted T cells, or PBMCs. Sample metadata almost always included a de-identified subject ID, COVID-19 status, age in years and sex. General study outcomes and caveats: Clinical and demographic metadata were provided uncurated, with the amount varying by source and participant.

Unmatched junction bases come to 4, with V trimmed by 3 bases and J by 5 bases. The CDR3 contains 14 residues, cysteine and phenylalanine counted. Here the CDR3 DNA is all that survives: 42 bases in frame from base 1. Per the germline V gene, MDHEN is the CDR1 and SYDVKM is the CDR2. TCRbeta CDR3 regions were amplified from genomic DNA by means of the immunoSEQ Assay, a bias-controlled multiplex PCR. The authors' pipeline ran thus. The number of nucleated cells in each sample was estimated from the amplification of reference gene primers within the assay. To quantify the absolute abundance of each unique TCRbeta CDR3 rearrangement, sequence reads were collapsed and filtered. For each sample, productive Simpson clonality was calculated as the square root of Simpson's diversity index across productive rearrangements. TCRdb limited this immuneACCESS table to in-frame rearrangements with V and J called. A share of clones is missing; checked studies link under half to unresolved V genes, and the rest is unexplained. That table furnishes V, J and clone size, whereas the DNA furnished D and trimming. Within this sample are around 170,000 clones, with around two thirds of them counted one time only. The ten largest clonotypes hold 3% of the sample.

Details on this clone: Its antigen remains undetermined. No per-base quality is available; no much larger clone lies one base away.

Collaborating institutions collected whole blood in K2EDTA tubes following their own protocols. For TCRbeta analysis, collaborators shipped samples in one of three forms: frozen whole blood, isolated PBMCs, or DNA extracted from either of those sample types. The source material was peripheral blood. This clonotype originated in a woman older than 75 with acute or convalescent COVID-19. The sequence joins TRBV28 to TRBJ2-1, with 7 middle bases fitting TRBD1. The nucleotide sequence is given as TGTGCCAGCAGTTTGGGGACAGTAGACAATGAGCAGTTCTTC. This encodes CASSLGTVDNEQFF.